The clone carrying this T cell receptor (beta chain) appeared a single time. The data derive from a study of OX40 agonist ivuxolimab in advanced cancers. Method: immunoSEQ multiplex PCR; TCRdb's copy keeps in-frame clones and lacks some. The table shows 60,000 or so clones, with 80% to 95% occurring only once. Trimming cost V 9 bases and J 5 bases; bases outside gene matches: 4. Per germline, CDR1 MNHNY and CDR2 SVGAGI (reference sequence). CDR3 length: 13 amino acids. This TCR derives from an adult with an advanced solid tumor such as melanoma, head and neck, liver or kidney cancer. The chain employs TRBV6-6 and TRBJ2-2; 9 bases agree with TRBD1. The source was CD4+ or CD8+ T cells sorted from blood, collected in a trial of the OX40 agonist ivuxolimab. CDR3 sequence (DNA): TGTGCCAGTATGACAGGGGGTACCGGGGAGCTGTTTTTT. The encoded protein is CASMTGGTGELFF.